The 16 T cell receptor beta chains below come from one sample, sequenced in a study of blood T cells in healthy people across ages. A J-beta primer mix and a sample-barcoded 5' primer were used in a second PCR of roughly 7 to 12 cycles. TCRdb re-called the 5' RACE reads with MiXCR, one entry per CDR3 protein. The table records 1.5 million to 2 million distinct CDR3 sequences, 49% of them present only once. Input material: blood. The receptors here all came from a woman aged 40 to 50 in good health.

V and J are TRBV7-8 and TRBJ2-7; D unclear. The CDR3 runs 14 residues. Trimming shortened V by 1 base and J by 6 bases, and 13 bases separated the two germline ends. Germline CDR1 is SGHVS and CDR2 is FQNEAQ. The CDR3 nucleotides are TGTGCCAGCAGCTTAGGTACTCTTTCTTTCGAGCAGTACTTC. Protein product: CASSLGTLSFEQYF.

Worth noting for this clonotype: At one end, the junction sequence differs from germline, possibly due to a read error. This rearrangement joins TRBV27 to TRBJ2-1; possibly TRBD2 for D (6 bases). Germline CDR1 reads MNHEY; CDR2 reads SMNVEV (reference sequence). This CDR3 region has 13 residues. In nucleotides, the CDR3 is TGTGCCAGCGGGGGGATCTCCAACAATGAGCAGTTCTTC. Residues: CASGGISNNEQFF.

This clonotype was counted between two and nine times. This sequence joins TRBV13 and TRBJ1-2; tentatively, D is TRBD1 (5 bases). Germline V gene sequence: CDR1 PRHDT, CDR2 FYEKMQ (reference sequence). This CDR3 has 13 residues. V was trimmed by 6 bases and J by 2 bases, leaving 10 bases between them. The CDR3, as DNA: TGTGCCAGCAGTGTGGACAAGAACTATGGCTACACCTTC. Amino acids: CASSVDKNYGYTF.

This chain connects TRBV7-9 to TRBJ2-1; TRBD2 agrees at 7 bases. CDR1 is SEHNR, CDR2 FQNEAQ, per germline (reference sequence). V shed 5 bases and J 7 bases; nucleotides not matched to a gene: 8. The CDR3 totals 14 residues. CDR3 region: CASSPSTSRNEQFF. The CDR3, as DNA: TGTGCCAGCAGCCCATCGACTAGCCGAAATGAGCAGTTCTTC.

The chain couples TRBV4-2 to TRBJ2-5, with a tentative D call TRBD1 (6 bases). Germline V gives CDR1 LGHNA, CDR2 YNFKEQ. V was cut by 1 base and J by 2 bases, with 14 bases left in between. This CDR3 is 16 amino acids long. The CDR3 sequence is CASSQVQGTGQETQYF. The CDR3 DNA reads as TGTGCCAGCAGCCAAGTACAGGGAACTGGGCAAGAGACCCAGTACTTC.

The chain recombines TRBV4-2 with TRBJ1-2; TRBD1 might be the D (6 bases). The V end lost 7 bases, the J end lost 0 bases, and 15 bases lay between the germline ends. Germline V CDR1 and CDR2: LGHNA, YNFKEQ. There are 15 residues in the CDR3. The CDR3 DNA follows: TGTGCCAGCAACTCCGGACAGCTCGCTAACTATGGCTACACCTTC. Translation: CASNSGQLANYGYTF.

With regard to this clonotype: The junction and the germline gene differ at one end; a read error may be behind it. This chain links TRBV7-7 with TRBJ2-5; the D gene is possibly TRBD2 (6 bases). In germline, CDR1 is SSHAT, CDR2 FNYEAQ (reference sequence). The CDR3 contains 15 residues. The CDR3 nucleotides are TGTGCTAGCAGCTACGGGACTGAGGACACGTGGGCCCAGTACTTC. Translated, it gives CASSYGTEDTWAQYF.

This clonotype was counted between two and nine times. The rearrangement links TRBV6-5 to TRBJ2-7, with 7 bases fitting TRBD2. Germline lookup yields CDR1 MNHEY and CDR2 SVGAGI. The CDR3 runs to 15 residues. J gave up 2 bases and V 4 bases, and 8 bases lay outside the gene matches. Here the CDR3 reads CASSSPGGTTYEQYF. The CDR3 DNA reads TGTGCCAGCAGTTCGCCCGGGGGGACGACCTACGAGCAGTACTTC.

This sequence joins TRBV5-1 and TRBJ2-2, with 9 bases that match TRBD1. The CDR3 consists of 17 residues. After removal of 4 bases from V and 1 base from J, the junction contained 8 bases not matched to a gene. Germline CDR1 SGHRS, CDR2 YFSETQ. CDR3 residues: CASSLLSGQGNTGELFF. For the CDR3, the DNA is TGCGCCAGCAGCCTACTTTCGGGACAGGGGAACACCGGGGAGCTGTTTTTT.

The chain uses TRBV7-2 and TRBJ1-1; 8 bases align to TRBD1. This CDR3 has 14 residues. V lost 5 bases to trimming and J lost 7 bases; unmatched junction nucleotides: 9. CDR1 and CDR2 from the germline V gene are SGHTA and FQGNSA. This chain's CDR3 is CASSTRGQAHEAFF. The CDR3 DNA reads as TGTGCCAGCAGCACGAGGGGACAGGCCCATGAAGCTTTCTTT.

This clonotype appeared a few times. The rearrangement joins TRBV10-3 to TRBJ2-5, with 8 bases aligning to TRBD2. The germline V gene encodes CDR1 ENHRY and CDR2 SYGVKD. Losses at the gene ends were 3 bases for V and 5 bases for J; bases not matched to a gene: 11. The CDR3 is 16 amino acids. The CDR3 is CAISDPFRGGGETQYF. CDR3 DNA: TGTGCCATCAGTGATCCCTTCCGGGGGGGCGGGGAGACCCAGTACTTC.

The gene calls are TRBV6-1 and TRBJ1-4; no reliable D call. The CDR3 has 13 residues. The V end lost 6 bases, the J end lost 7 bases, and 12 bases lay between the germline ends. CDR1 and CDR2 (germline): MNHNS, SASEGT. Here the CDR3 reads CASRDPASEKLFF. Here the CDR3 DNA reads TGTGCCAGCAGGGACCCGGCGAGTGAAAAACTGTTTTTT.

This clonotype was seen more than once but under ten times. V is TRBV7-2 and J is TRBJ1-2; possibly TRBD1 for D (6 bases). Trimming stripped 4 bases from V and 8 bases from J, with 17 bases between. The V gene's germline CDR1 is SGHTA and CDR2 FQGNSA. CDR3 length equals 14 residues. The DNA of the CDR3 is TGTGCCAGCAGCTCAGAAATCTTCGGGGGCGGCTACACCTTC. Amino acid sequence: CASSSEIFGGGYTF.

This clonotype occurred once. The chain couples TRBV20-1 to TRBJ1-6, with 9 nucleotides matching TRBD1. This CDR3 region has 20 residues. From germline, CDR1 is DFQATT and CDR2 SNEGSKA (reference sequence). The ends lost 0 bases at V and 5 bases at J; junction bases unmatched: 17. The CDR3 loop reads CSARDRSVGQGIWNNSPLHF. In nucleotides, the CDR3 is TGCAGTGCTAGAGATCGGTCGGTGGGACAGGGAATTTGGAATAATTCACCCCTCCACTTT.

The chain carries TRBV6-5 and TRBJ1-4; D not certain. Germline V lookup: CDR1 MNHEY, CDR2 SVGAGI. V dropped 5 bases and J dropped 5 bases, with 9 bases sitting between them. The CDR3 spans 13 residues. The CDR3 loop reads CASSPSRNEKLFF. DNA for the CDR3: TGTGCCAGCAGTCCCAGTCGGAATGAAAAACTGTTTTTT.

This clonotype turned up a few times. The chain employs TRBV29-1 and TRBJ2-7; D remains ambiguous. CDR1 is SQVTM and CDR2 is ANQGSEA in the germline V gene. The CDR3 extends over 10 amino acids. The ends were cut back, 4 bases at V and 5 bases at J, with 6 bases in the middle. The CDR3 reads CSVGHNEQYF. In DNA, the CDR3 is TGCAGCGTTGGCCACAACGAGCAGTACTTC.